The T cell receptor (beta chain) under discussion was sequenced for a study of blood T cell repertoires in COVID-19. At the level of the study: PBMCs, B-cell-depleted T cells, or T cells provided the cDNA or gDNA that made up the material.

As handled by the study authors: Amplification of reference gene primers provided the estimated nucleated cell counts. The data were produced by immunoSEQ multiplex PCR, yet TCRdb's version contains in-frame clones alone and is incomplete. V and J calls plus clone size are reproduced from that table; the DNA served to infer D and trimming. The profile shows 100,000 to 150,000 clones, more than 80% of them singletons. CDR3 length: 12 amino acids. V lost 4 bases and J 11 bases, leaving 12 bases between the germline ends. Germline values: CDR1 LNHDA, CDR2 SQIVND (reference sequence). The receptor was isolated from a woman aged 80 or over with COVID-19, enrolled during active disease. V is TRBV19 and J is TRBJ1-3, with D perhaps TRBD1 (6 bases). Sequences were obtained from peripheral blood. The CDR3 region has the DNA TGTGCCAGTAGTACGGACAGCAGCGCCATATATTTT. Its protein product is CASSTDSSAIYF. Complete variable domain (other parts from reference TRBV19 and TRBJ1-3): DGGITQSPKYLFRKEGQNVTLSCEQNLNHDAMYWYRQDPGQGLRLIYYSQIVNDFQKGDIAEGYSVSREKKESFPLTVTSAQKNPTAFYLCASSTDSSAIYFGEGSWLTVV.